The clone carrying this T cell receptor beta chain occurred many times. These data come from a study of T cells in Graves' hyperthyroidism and ophthalmopathy. The CDR3 loop spans 12 amino acids. V was shortened by 0 bases and J by 5 bases, with 4 bases between the two germline ends. Germline loops: CDR1 SSHAT, CDR2 FNYEAQ (reference sequence). RNA transcripts were the template for amplifying TCR beta CDR3 regions. Primed by the HTBI set, a first-round RT-PCR was run on the TCR CDR3. From the multiplex PCR reads, TCRdb called clonotypes with MiXCR, one entry per CDR3 protein. This sample carries hundreds of thousands of distinct CDR3 sequences, 35% to 45% of them seen once, and the ten largest clones take about 9%.

This sequence was found in a man younger than 35 with Graves' hyperthyroidism. The specimen sequenced was blood. The J gene is TRBJ2-5, the V gene TRBV7-7; D call uncertain. CDR3 sequence reads: CASSLAGETQYF. The CDR3 DNA reads as TGTGCCAGCAGCTTAGCGGGGGAGACCCAGTACTTC.